This T cell receptor beta chain was recorded in a study of control samples from healthy donors and cancer patients. The data were produced by immunoSEQ multiplex PCR, yet TCRdb's version contains in-frame clones alone and is incomplete. The data hold about 160,000 clones, with about 94% observed a single time. Germline CDR1 and CDR2: MNHEY and SVGAGI. This CDR3 has 13 residues. The ends were cut back, 4 bases at V and 5 bases at J, with 12 bases in the middle. The sample was blood. This chain uses TRBV6-5 with TRBJ2-7; D unresolved. The TCR comes from a woman in her thirties or forties in good health. The CDR3 loop reads CASSSLGSHEQYF. CDR3 DNA: TGTGCCAGCAGTTCTCTTGGTTCCCACGAGCAGTACTTC.